This TCR beta chain was found in a study of cytomegalovirus exposure and HLA in healthy donors. For this clone: As yet, its antigen is unknown.

Notes on the study in general: Analysis performed later found approximately 17,000 TCR beta sequences associated with HLA alleles at 0.05 false discovery rate. The productive fraction for most TCR beta V segments was about 90% or about 30% in an earlier analysis. As immune exposure information, only CMV serostatus was available.

The PCR used 60 Vbeta and 13 Jbeta primers. Sequencing was performed with immunoSEQ multiplex PCR; in TCRdb, only in-frame clones are kept and a portion is missing. The table has over 150,000 clones, more than 75% seen once. This clonotype was sampled from a woman between 45 and 60 years old in good health and CMV-seropositive. The material sequenced was PBMCs.

CDR3 in amino acids: CASSLVAGALTDTQYF. In nucleotides, the CDR3 is TGTGCCAGCAGCTTAGTGGCGGGGGCCCTCACAGATACGCAGTATTTT. The chain carries TRBV7-2 and TRBJ2-3; perhaps TRBD2 as D (7 bases). The V and J ends lost 1 base and 2 bases respectively, with 13 bases between them. This CDR3 spans 16 amino acids. Germline CDR1 and CDR2: SGHTA and FQGNSA.